This record looks at one T cell receptor beta chain sequence and its context. Its antigen is as yet unknown. The V and J ends lost 5 bases and 5 bases respectively, with 16 bases between them. The CDR3 length is 14 residues. Germline V lookup: CDR1 MDHEN, CDR2 SYDVKM. This sample was included in a study of identical twins. General study results and limits: Conclusions rested on cross-sectional statistics rather than following the same donors. Excess low generation probability was seen in twin-shared out-of-frame alpha sequences.

Via MiXCR, TCRdb re-called the 5' RACE reads, giving one row per CDR3 protein. The sample includes about 900,000 distinct CDR3 sequences, approximately 13% of them seen just once. This same sample was also part of a study on yellow fever vaccine responses in identical twins.

Sequenced material: PBMCs. This sequence was found in a woman under 30 in good health. This chain connects TRBV28 to TRBJ2-7; no clear D gene. The CDR3 spells CASSPPGSADEQYF. In nucleotides, the CDR3 is TGTGCCAGCAGTCCCCCTGGCAGCGCTGACGAGCAGTACTTC.